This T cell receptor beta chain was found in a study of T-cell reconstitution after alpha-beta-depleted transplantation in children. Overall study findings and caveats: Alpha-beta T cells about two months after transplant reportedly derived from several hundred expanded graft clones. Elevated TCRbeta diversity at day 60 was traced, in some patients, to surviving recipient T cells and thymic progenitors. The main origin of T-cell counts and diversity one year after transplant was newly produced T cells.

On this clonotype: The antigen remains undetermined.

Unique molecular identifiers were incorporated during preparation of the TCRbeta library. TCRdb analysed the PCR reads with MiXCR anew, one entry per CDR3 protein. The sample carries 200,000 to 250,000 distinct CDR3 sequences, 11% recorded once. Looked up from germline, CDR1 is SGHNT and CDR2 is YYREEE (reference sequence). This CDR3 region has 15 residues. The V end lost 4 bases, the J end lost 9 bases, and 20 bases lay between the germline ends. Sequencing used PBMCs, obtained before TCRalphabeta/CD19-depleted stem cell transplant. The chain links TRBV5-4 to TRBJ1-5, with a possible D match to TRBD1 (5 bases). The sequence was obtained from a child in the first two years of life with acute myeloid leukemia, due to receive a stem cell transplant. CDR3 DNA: TGTGCCAGCAGCCCGGGTCCCGGGACGGGGCCGCCCCAGCATTTT. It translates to CASSPGPGTGPPQHF.